Below are 32 T cell receptor beta chains sequenced from a single sample in a study of T cell changes during pregnancy in multiple sclerosis. Data came from immunoSEQ multiplex PCR; TCRdb stores just in-frame clones and leaves some out. In the table there are approximately 98,000 clones, under 95% of which are singletons. The source material was peripheral blood, sampled after pregnancy. These receptors all come from a female donor in good health, enrolled as a control in a pregnancy study.

The gene calls are TRBV4-2 and TRBJ2-7, with 8 bases aligning to TRBD2. This CDR3 has 15 amino acids. The germline V gene encodes CDR1 LGHNA and CDR2 YNFKEQ. V lost 4 bases, J lost 0 bases, and 5 bases stayed unmatched. DNA for the CDR3: TGTGCCAGCAGCCCTCGACTAGCGAGCTCCTACGAGCAGTACTTC. It is translated as CASSPRLASSYEQYF.

This chain uses TRBV7-9 with TRBJ2-7, with a weak D call TRBD2 (6 bases). CDR3 size: 19 residues. Germline values: CDR1 SEHNR, CDR2 FQNEAQ (reference sequence). Deletions cut 3 bases from V and 0 bases from J, with 24 bases between. The CDR3 here is CASSLGGNQAPSGSYEQYF. The CDR3 DNA reads TGTGCCAGCAGCTTGGGAGGAAATCAGGCCCCGAGTGGCTCCTACGAGCAGTACTTC. The complete variable domain, with remaining parts taken from reference TRBV7-9 and TRBJ2-7, reads DTGVSQNPRHKITKRGQNVTFRCDPISEHNRLYWYRQTLGQGPEFLTYFQNEAQLEKSRLLSDRFSAERPKGSFSTLEIQRTEQGDSAMYLCASSLGGNQAPSGSYEQYFGPGTRLTVT.

This chain links TRBV2 with TRBJ2-1; perhaps TRBD1 as D (6 bases). The ends were cut back, 8 bases at V and 12 bases at J, with 14 bases in the middle. The germline CDR1 and CDR2 sequences are SNHLY and FYNNEI. The CDR3 length is 11 residues. The CDR3 nucleotides read TGTGCCAGCGGGGACGACAGGAGGCAGTTCTTC. Its protein is CASGDDRRQFF.

This rearrangement joins TRBV5-6 to TRBJ1-5, with D possibly matching TRBD1 (5 bases). Germline loops: CDR1 SGHDT, CDR2 YYEEEE. With 1 base removed from V and 5 bases from J, the gap between germline ends came to 10 bases. The CDR3 covers 14 residues. As DNA, the CDR3 is TGTGCCAGCAGCTTGCAGGGCCAAGATCAGCCCCAGCATTTT. This translates into CASSLQGQDQPQHF. Full variable domain (remainder filled in from reference TRBV5-6 and TRBJ1-5): DAGVTQSPTHLIKTRGQQVTLRCSPKSGHDTVSWYQQALGQGPQFIFQYYEEEERQRGNFPDRFSGHQFPNYSSELNVNALLLGDSALYLCASSLQGQDQPQHFGDGTRLSIL.

CDR3 loop: CASSPLGTGSYEQYF. CDR3 DNA sequence: TGTGCCAGCAGCCCCCTCGGGACAGGGTCCTACGAGCAGTACTTC. V gene TRBV6-5 combines with J gene TRBJ2-7; 9 bases are a match to TRBD1. Trimming cost V 6 bases and J 1 base; bases outside gene matches: 7. The V gene's germline CDR1 is MNHEY and CDR2 SVGAGI. The CDR3 is 15 amino acids.

The genes are TRBV27 and TRBJ1-1, with D tentatively TRBD1 (6 bases). Trimming stripped 5 bases from V and 0 bases from J, with 16 bases between. This CDR3 is 16 amino acids long. In germline, CDR1 is MNHEY, CDR2 SMNVEV (reference sequence). The CDR3 bases are TGTGCCAGCAGTCCGGGACAAGGTGGGGTGAACACTGAAGCTTTCTTT. Translation gives CASSPGQGGVNTEAFF.

V is TRBV29-1 and J is TRBJ2-3; no clear D. The V gene lost 7 bases and the J gene lost 2 bases, with 16 bases spanning the gap. This CDR3 region has 14 residues. Germline V gene sequence: CDR1 SQVTM, CDR2 ANQGSEA. CDR3 protein: CSALRRGYTDTQYF. CDR3 DNA: TGCAGCGCCCTGCGGCGCGGATACACAGATACGCAGTATTTT.

The chain carries TRBV7-6 and TRBJ2-7; 8 positions match TRBD1. CDR3 length equals 14 residues. Germline CDR1 reads SGHVS; CDR2 reads FNYEAQ. The J segment lost 3 bases and the V segment lost 4 bases, leaving 5 bases of the junction unmatched. CDR3 in DNA: TGTGCCAGCAGCTCACAGGGGGAAAACTACGAGCAGTACTTC. It encodes CASSSQGENYEQYF.

The chain links TRBV7-2 to TRBJ2-1; TRBD2 is a possible D gene (7 bases). Germline CDR1 is SGHTA and CDR2 is FQGNSA. The V gene lost 2 bases and the J gene lost 10 bases, with 21 bases spanning the gap. The CDR3 has 16 amino acids. CDR3 loop: CASSLRGGKTGREQFF. CDR3 coding DNA: TGTGCCAGCAGCTTAAGGGGGGGAAAAACGGGACGGGAGCAGTTCTTC.

The chain uses TRBV5-8 and TRBJ2-1; TRBD1 agrees at 7 bases. The germline V gene has CDR1 SGHTS and CDR2 YDEGEE. The CDR3 extends over 15 amino acids. The ends lost 4 bases at V and 2 bases at J; junction bases unmatched: 6. The CDR3 region is CASSRGQVTYNEQFF. The CDR3 region has the DNA TGTGCCAGCAGCCGAGGACAGGTAACCTACAATGAGCAGTTCTTC.

The rearrangement joins TRBV10-2 to TRBJ1-5; 7 bases line up with TRBD1. CDR1 and CDR2 (germline): WSHSY, SAAADI. J was trimmed by 0 bases and V by 5 bases; bases with no gene match: 4. This CDR3 region has 15 residues. The CDR3 bases are TGCGCCAGCAGTATACAGGGGAATAGCAATCAGCCCCAGCATTTT. The encoded protein is CASSIQGNSNQPQHF.

The chain employs TRBV7-6 and TRBJ2-1, with D uncertain. V was pared by 5 bases and J by 9 bases, with 11 bases between. The CDR3 covers 12 residues. Germline V lookup: CDR1 SGHVS, CDR2 FNYEAQ. CDR3 DNA sequence: TGTGCCAGCAGCCAGAGGTGGCCTGAGCAGTTCTTC. Residues: CASSQRWPEQFF.

This chain links TRBV5-4 with TRBJ1-1, with D hard to call. The CDR3 has 14 amino acids. The V end lost 1 base, the J end lost 9 bases, and 16 bases lay between the germline ends. Germline values: CDR1 SGHNT, CDR2 YYREEE (reference sequence). CDR3 in amino acids: CASSLLSAGIKAFF. The CDR3 DNA is TGTGCCAGCAGCTTGTTGTCGGCGGGGATTAAAGCTTTCTTT.

This clone was detected once. The chain links TRBV5-6 to TRBJ2-3, with 7 bases lining up with TRBD2. Unmatched junction bases numbered 14, after V lost 4 bases and J lost 6 bases. This CDR3 spans 16 amino acids. Germline V gene data show CDR1 as SGHDT and CDR2 as YYEEEE. The CDR3 DNA follows: TGTGCCAGCAGCCGAAAACAAGCGGGACCGGGGGATACGCAGTATTTT. Amino acids: CASSRKQAGPGDTQYF.

This chain uses TRBV27 with TRBJ2-7, with 7 bases matching TRBD2. Unmatched junction bases numbered 11, after V lost 2 bases and J lost 4 bases. Looked up from germline, CDR1 is MNHEY and CDR2 is SMNVEV (reference sequence). The CDR3 spans 16 residues. The CDR3 spells CASSLGLGRAGYEQYF. Here the CDR3 DNA reads TGTGCCAGCAGTTTAGGTTTGGGGAGGGCCGGGTACGAGCAGTACTTC.

This clone came up once. The rearrangement links TRBV7-9 to TRBJ2-7, with 9 nucleotides matching TRBD1. Germline lookup yields CDR1 SEHNR and CDR2 FQNEAQ (reference sequence). There are 16 residues in the CDR3. After removal of 1 base from V and 3 bases from J, the junction contained 7 bases not matched to a gene. CDR3 loop: CASSLVPGQGVYEQYF. The CDR3, as DNA: TGTGCCAGCAGCTTAGTACCGGGACAGGGTGTCTACGAGCAGTACTTC.

The chain links TRBV2 to TRBJ2-3, with 7 bases lining up with TRBD2. The J segment lost 4 bases and the V segment lost 5 bases, leaving 6 bases of the junction unmatched. The CDR3 contains 14 residues. CDR1 and CDR2 (germline): SNHLY, FYNNEI. CDR3 nucleotides: TGTGCCAGCAGTCCAAGGAGCGGGGCAGATACGCAGTATTTT. Translated, it gives CASSPRSGADTQYF.

The chain has TRBV28 and TRBJ2-7; no clear D. Germline lookup yields CDR1 MDHEN and CDR2 SYDVKM. CDR3 length: 12 residues. V lost 6 bases, J lost 4 bases, and 10 bases lay in between. The CDR3 nucleotides read TGTGCCAGCAGCTCCCTCCGTTACGAGCAGTACTTC. This codes for CASSSLRYEQYF.

The rearrangement links TRBV28 to TRBJ2-5; TRBD2 agrees at 10 bases. The CDR3 length is 15 residues. The V gene's germline CDR1 is MDHEN and CDR2 SYDVKM. The V segment lost 5 bases and the J segment 5 bases; nucleotides outside the gene matches: 8. The CDR3 here is CASSAPSGSGETQYF. The CDR3 DNA sequence: TGTGCCAGCAGTGCCCCTAGCGGGAGCGGGGAGACCCAGTACTTC.

The chain employs TRBV4-2 and TRBJ2-1, with TRBD1 as a possible D gene (5 bases). V was cut by 3 bases and J by 2 bases, with 17 bases left in between. The germline V gene encodes CDR1 LGHNA and CDR2 YNFKEQ. The CDR3 consists of 17 residues. The CDR3 spells CASSQAGLGAPYNEQFF. For the CDR3, the DNA is TGTGCCAGCAGCCAGGCAGGGCTAGGGGCCCCCTACAATGAGCAGTTCTTC.

V is TRBV6-5 and J is TRBJ1-3, with D possibly being TRBD1 (6 bases). Germline CDR1 MNHEY, CDR2 SVGAGI. The CDR3 runs 13 residues. The CDR3 reads CINRVGAGNTIYF. CDR3 in DNA: TGTATCAACCGCGTGGGGGCGGGAAACACCATATATTTT.

The chain couples TRBV2 to TRBJ2-1; 8 bases match TRBD2. Germline V CDR1 and CDR2: SNHLY, FYNNEI. The CDR3 sequence is 14 residues long. V was clipped by 10 bases and J by 7 bases; unmatched bases: 12. The CDR3 coding sequence is TGTGCCACCTTAGCGGGATCAAGCCGGAATGAGCAGTTCTTC. This translates into CATLAGSSRNEQFF.

The chain uses TRBV25-1 and TRBJ2-2; D perhaps matches TRBD1 (6 bases). The CDR3 loop spans 14 amino acids. The germline gives CDR1 MGHDK, CDR2 SYGVNS. V was pared by 5 bases and J by 7 bases, with 14 bases between. In nucleotides, the CDR3 is TGTGCCAGCAGTTCAGGGGTAGTAAGCGGGGAGCTGTTTTTT. Translated: CASSSGVVSGELFF.

V is TRBV30 and J is TRBJ2-3; possibly TRBD2 for D (6 bases). This CDR3 is built from 10 residues. Per germline, CDR1 GTSNPN and CDR2 SVGIG (reference sequence). The V gene lost 7 bases and the J gene lost 5 bases, with 7 bases spanning the gap. The CDR3 region is CALAVDTQYF. The CDR3 coding sequence is TGTGCCTTAGCGGTAGATACGCAGTATTTT.

This sequence joins TRBV9 and TRBJ2-7, with 10 bases that match TRBD1. CDR3 size: 13 residues. V lost 7 bases, J lost 4 bases, and 5 bases stayed unmatched. Germline V gene lookup returns CDR1 SGDLS and CDR2 YYNGEE. For the CDR3, the DNA is TGTGCCAGCTCGACAGGGGGCGCGTACGAGCAGTACTTC. This codes for CASSTGGAYEQYF. The full variable domain, completed using reference TRBV9 and TRBJ2-7, is DSGVTQTPKHLITATGQRVTLRCSPRSGDLSVYWYQQSLDQGLQFLIQYYNGEERAKGNILERFSAQQFPDLHSELNLSSLELGDSALYFCASSTGGAYEQYFGPGTRLTVT.

The V call is TRBV28, the J call TRBJ1-5, with D possibly matching TRBD1 (6 bases). V was clipped by 5 bases and J by 7 bases, with 24 bases between them. The germline CDR1 and CDR2 sequences are MDHEN and SYDVKM. This CDR3 contains 17 residues. The CDR3: CASSLLTGTPNLQPQHF. The CDR3 DNA sequence: TGTGCCAGCAGTCTGTTAACCGGGACACCAAACCTCCAGCCCCAGCATTTT. Looking up the rest from reference TRBV28 and TRBJ1-5 gives the full variable domain: DVKVTQSSRYLVKRTGEKVFLECVQDMDHENMFWYRQDPGLGLRLIYFSYDVKMKEKGDIPEGYSVSREKKERFSLILESASTNQTSMYLCASSLLTGTPNLQPQHFGDGTRLSIL.

This clone was found once. This sequence joins TRBV15 and TRBJ2-1, with D hard to call. The CDR3 runs to 13 residues. CDR1 is LNHNV and CDR2 is YYDKDF in the germline V gene (reference sequence). V was clipped by 1 base and J by 6 bases, with 7 bases between them. CDR3 in DNA: TGTGCCACCAGCAGAGTTGCAGGCAATGAGCAGTTCTTC. This codes for CATSRVAGNEQFF.

The rearrangement uses TRBV19 and TRBJ2-2, with TRBD1 identical over 7 bases. The CDR3 is made up of 14 amino acids. Germline V gene sequence: CDR1 LNHDA, CDR2 SQIVND (reference sequence). V lost 11 bases to trimming and J lost 3 bases; unmatched junction nucleotides: 9. This CDR3 is CASNRDSYTGELFF. The CDR3 nucleotides read TGTGCCTCAAACCGGGACAGTTACACCGGGGAGCTGTTTTTT.

This clone showed up just once. This CDR3 is CASSLVGNYEQYF. The CDR3 DNA is TGTGCCAGCAGTTTAGTTGGCAACTACGAGCAGTACTTC. The chain uses TRBV27 and TRBJ2-7, with D unclear. The CDR3 consists of 13 residues. The ends were cut back, 2 bases at V and 3 bases at J, with 8 bases in the middle. The germline gives CDR1 MNHEY, CDR2 SMNVEV (reference sequence).

The chain joins TRBV7-2 to TRBJ2-1; TRBD2 matches 10 bases. The CDR3 length is 15 residues. CDR1 and CDR2 (germline): SGHTA, FQGNSA. J lost 8 bases, V lost 5 bases, and 9 bases had no gene match. The CDR3 here is CASSRGLADRYEQFF. The CDR3 DNA follows: TGTGCCAGCAGCAGAGGACTAGCGGATAGGTATGAGCAGTTCTTC.

The chain has TRBV9 and TRBJ2-1, with 7 nucleotides matching TRBD1. CDR1 SGDLS and CDR2 YYNGEE come from the germline V gene. V shed 3 bases and J 6 bases; nucleotides not matched to a gene: 6. There are 14 residues in the CDR3. The CDR3 DNA reads TGTGCCAGCAGCGCCTTAACAGGGGTCAATGAGCAGTTCTTC. Protein: CASSALTGVNEQFF.

V usage is TRBV28 and J usage is TRBJ2-7; 11 bases map to TRBD2. The CDR3 is made up of 19 amino acids. CDR1 and CDR2 (germline): MDHEN, SYDVKM. The V and J ends lost 5 bases and 1 base, in that order; junction bases with no gene match: 16. The CDR3 coding sequence is TGTGCCAGCAGTGTCGGACTAGCGGGCACCCCCGGAAGGTCCTACGAGCAGTACTTC. Encoded protein: CASSVGLAGTPGRSYEQYF.